This record covers a single T cell receptor beta chain. Its antigen is still unknown. This sample was included in a study of OX40 agonist ivuxolimab in advanced cancers. Findings of the study overall: Among the least clonally expanded were partial responders at 0.1-3.0 mg/kg. Mean expanded clone counts were higher in CD8+ than CD4+ T cells.

Method: immunoSEQ multiplex PCR; TCRdb's copy keeps in-frame clones and lacks some. Here the sample spans about 49,000 clones, over 90% being singletons. Trimming stripped 7 bases from V and 15 bases from J, with 19 bases between. This CDR3 has 12 amino acids. Germline CDR1 reads SQVTM; CDR2 reads ANQGSEA. The chain has TRBV29-1 and TRBJ1-6; D is perhaps TRBD1 (6 bases). Sequencing was performed on CD4+ or CD8+ T cells sorted from blood, taken in a trial of the OX40 agonist ivuxolimab. The receptor's source is an adult with an advanced solid tumor such as melanoma, head and neck, liver or kidney cancer. The CDR3 sequence is CSAPWGHEVLHF. In DNA form, the CDR3 reads TGCAGCGCCCCCTGGGGGCACGAGGTCCTCCACTTT.